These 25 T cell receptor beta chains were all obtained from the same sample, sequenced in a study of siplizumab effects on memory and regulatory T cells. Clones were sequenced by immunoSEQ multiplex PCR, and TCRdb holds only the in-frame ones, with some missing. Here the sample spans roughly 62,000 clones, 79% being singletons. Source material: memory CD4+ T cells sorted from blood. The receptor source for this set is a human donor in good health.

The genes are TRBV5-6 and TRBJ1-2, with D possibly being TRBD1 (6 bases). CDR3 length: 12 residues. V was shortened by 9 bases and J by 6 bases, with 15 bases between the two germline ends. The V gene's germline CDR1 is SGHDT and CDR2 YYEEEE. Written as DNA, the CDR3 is TGTGCCACGGGGTGGGGGCGAGATGGCTACACCTTC. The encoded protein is CATGWGRDGYTF. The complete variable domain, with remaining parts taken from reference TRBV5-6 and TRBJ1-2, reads DAGVTQSPTHLIKTRGQQVTLRCSPKSGHDTVSWYQQALGQGPQFIFQYYEEEERQRGNFPDRFSGHQFPNYSSELNVNALLLGDSALYLCATGWGRDGYTFGSGTRLTVV.

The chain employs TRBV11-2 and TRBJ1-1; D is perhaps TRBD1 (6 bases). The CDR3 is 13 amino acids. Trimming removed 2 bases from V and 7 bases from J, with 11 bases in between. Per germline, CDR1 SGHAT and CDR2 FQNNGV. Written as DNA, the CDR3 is TGTGCCAGCAGCTTAACCCAGGGGTATGAAGCTTTCTTT. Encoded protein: CASSLTQGYEAFF.

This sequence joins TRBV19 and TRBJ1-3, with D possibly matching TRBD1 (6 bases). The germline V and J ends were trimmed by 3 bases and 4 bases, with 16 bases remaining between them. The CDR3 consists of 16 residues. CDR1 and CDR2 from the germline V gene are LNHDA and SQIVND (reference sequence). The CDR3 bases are TGTGCCAGTAGTATCCTGATACAGGGTCAAGGAAACACCATATATTTT. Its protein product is CASSILIQGQGNTIYF.

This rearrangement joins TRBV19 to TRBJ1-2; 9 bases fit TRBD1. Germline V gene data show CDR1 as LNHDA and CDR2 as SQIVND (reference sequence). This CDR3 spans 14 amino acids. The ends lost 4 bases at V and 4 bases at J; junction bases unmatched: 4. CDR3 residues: CASSRDRALYGYTF. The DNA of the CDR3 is TGTGCCAGTAGTAGGGACAGGGCGCTCTATGGCTACACCTTC.

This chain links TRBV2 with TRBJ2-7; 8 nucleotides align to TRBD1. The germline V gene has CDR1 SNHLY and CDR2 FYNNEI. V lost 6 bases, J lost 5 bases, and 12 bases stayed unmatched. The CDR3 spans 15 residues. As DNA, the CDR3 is TGTGCCAGCAGACTGGGACAGGCGGACTCGGACGAGCAGTACTTC. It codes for CASRLGQADSDEQYF.

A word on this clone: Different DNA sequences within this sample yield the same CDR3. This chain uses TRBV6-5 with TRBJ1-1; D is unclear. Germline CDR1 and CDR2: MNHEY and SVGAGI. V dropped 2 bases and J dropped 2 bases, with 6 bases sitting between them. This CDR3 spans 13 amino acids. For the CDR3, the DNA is TGTGCCAGCAGTTACACAGTAAACACTGAAGCTTTCTTT. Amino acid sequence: CASSYTVNTEAFF.

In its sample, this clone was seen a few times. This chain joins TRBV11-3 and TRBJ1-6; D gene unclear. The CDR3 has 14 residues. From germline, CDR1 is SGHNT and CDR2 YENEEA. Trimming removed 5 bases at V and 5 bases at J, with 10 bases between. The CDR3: CASSLRSDNSPLHF. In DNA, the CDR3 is TGTGCCAGCAGCCTGAGAAGCGATAATTCACCCCTCCACTTT.

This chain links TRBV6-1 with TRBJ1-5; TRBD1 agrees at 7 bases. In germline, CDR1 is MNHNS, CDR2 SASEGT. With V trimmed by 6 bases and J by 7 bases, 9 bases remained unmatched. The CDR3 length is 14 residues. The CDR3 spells CASRDGQVRQPQHF. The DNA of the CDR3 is TGTGCCAGCAGGGACGGACAGGTTAGACAGCCCCAGCATTTT.

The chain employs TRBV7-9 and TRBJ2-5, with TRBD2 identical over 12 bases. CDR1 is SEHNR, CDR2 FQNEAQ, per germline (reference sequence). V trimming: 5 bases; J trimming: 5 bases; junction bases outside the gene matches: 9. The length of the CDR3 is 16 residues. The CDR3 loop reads CASSPEGLAGRETQYF. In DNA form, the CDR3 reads TGTGCCAGCAGCCCGGAGGGACTAGCGGGTAGGGAGACCCAGTACTTC.

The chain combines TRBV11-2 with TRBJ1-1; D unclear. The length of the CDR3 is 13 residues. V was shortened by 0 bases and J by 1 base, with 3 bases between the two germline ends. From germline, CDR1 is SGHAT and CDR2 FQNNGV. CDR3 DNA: TGTGCCAGCAGCTTAGACACGAACACTGAAGCTTTCTTT. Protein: CASSLDTNTEAFF.

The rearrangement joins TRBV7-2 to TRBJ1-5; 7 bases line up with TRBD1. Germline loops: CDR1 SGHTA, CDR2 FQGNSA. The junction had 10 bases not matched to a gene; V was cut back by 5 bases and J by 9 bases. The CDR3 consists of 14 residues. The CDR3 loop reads CASSLGTEPWPQHF. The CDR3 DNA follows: TGTGCCAGCAGCCTAGGGACAGAGCCGTGGCCCCAGCATTTT.

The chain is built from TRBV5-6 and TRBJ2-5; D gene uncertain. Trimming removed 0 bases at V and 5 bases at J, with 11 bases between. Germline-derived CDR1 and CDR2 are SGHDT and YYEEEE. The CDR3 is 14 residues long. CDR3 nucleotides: TGTGCCAGCAGCTTGGCAGATCAAGGGGAGACCCAGTACTTC. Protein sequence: CASSLADQGETQYF.

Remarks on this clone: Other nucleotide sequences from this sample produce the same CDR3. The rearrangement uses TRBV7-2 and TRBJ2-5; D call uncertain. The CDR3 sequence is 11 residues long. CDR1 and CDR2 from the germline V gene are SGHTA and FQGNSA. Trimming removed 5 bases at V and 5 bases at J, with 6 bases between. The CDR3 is CASSEGETQYF. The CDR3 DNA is TGTGCCAGCAGCGAAGGGGAGACCCAGTACTTC.

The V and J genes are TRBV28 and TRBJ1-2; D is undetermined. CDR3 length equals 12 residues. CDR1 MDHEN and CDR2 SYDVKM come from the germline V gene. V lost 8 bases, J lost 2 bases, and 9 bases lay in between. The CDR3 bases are TGTGCCAGCTCGCGCCTCAACTATGGCTACACCTTC. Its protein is CASSRLNYGYTF.

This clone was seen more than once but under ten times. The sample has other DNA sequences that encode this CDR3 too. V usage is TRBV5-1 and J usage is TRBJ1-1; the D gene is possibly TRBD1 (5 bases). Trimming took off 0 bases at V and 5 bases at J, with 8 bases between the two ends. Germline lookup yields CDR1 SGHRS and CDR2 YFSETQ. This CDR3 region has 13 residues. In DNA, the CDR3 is TGCGCCAGCAGCTTGGTGTCAGGGACTGAAGCTTTCTTT. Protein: CASSLVSGTEAFF. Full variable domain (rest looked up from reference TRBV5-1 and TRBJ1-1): KAGVTQTPRYLIKTRGQQVTLSCSPISGHRSVSWYQQTPGQGLQFLFEYFSETQRNKGNFPGRFSGRQFSNSRSEMNVSTLELGDSALYLCASSLVSGTEAFFGQGTRLTVV.

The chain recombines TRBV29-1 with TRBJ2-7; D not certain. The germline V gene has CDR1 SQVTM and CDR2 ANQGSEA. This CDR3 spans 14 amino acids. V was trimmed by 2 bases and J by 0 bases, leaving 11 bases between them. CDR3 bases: TGCAGCGTTGAAAAGGTTTTAAGCTCCTACGAGCAGTACTTC. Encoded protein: CSVEKVLSSYEQYF.

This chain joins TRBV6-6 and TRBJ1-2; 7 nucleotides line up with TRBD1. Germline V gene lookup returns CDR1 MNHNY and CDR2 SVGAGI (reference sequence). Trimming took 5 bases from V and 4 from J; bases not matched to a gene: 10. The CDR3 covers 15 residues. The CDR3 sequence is CASSQRTGSGYGYTF. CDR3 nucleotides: TGTGCCAGCAGTCAAAGGACAGGTTCGGGCTATGGCTACACCTTC.

CDR3 protein: CASSSRQTGELFF. Written as DNA, the CDR3 is TGTGCCAGCAGCTCGAGACAGACCGGGGAGCTGTTTTTT. The rearrangement links TRBV9 to TRBJ2-2; possibly TRBD1 for D (5 bases). The germline gives CDR1 SGDLS, CDR2 YYNGEE. This CDR3 region has 13 residues. The V end lost 4 bases, the J end lost 5 bases, and 9 bases lay between the germline ends.

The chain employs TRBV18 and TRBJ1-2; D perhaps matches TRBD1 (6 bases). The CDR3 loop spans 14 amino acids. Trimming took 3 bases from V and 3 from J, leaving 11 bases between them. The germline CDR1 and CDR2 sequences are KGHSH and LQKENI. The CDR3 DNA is TGTGCCAGCTCACCGCTGACAGGAGACTATGGCTACACCTTC. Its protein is CASSPLTGDYGYTF.

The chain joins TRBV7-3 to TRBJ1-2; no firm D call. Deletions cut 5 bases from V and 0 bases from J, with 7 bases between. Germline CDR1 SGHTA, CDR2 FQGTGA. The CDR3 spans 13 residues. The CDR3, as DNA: TGTGCCAGCAGCCCCCAGGCTAACTATGGCTACACCTTC. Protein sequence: CASSPQANYGYTF.

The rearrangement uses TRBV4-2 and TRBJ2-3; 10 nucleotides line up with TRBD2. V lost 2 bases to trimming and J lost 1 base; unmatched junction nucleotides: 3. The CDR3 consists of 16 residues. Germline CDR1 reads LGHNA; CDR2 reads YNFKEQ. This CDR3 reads CASSQSTSGGTDTQYF. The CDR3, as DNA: TGTGCCAGCAGCCAAAGTACTAGCGGGGGCACAGATACGCAGTATTTT.

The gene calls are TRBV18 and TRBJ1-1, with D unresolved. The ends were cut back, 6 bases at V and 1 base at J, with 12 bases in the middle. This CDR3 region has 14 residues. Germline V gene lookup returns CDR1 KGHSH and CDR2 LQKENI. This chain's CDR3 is CASSPLTQNTEAFF. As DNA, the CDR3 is TGTGCCAGCTCTCCCCTAACACAGAACACTGAAGCTTTCTTT.

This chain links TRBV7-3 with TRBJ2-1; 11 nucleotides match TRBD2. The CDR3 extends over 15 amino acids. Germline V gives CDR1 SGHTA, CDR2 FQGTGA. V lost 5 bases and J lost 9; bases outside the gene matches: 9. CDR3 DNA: TGTGCCAGCAGCGCCTCTAGCGGGGGGTTCGGTGAGCAGTTCTTC. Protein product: CASSASSGGFGEQFF.

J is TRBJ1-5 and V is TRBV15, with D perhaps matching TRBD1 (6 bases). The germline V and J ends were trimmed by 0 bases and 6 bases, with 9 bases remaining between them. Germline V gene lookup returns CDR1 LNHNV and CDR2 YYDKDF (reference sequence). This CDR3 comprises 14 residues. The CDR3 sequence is CATSREGGGQPQHF. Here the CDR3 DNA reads TGTGCCACCAGCAGAGAAGGGGGTGGTCAGCCCCAGCATTTT.

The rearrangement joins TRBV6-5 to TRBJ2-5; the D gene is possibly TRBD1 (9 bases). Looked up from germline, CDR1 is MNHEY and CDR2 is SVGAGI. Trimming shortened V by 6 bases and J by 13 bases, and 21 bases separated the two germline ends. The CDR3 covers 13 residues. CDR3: CASSGGDRAVGYF. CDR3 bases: TGTGCCAGCAGCGGGGGGGACAGGGCTGTAGGGTACTTC.